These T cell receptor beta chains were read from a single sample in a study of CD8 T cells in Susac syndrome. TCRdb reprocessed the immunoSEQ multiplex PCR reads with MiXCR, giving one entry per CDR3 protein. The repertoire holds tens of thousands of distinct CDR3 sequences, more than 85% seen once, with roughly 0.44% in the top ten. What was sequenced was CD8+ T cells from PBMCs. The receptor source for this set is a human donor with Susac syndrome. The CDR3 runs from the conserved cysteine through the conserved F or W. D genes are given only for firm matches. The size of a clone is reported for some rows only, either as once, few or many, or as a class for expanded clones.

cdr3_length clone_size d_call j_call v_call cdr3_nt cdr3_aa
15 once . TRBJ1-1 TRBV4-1 TGCGCCAGCAGCCAAGTAGGGGGTATCGGCACTGAAGCTTTCTTT CASSQVGGIGTEAFF
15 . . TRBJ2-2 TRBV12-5 TGTGCTAGTGGTTTGGCTCCAACAGGGACCGGGGAGCTGTTTTTT CASGLAPTGTGELFF
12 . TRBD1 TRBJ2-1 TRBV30 TGTGCCTCGTACAGGGGTGGGAATGAGCAGTTCTTC CASYRGGNEQFF
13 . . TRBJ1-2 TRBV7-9 TGTGCCAGCAGCTTACCGGTTCCGGATGGCTACACCTTC CASSLPVPDGYTF
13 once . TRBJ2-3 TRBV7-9 TGTGCCGGTACCCCGGCCAGCACAGATACGCAGTATTTT CAGTPASTDTQYF
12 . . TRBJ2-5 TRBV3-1 TGTGCCAGTGGGACGCAGCAGGGGACCCAGTACTTC CASGTQQGTQYF
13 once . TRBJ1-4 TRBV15 TGTGCCACCAGGGGACACCAGGATGAAAAACTGTTTTTT CATRGHQDEKLFF
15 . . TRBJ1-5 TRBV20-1 TGCAGTGCTAGAGATGCAGGGTATAGCAATCAGCCCCAGCATTTT CSARDAGYSNQPQHF
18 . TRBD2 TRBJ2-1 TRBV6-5 TGTGCCAGCAGTTACTCGGTAACCGGGACTAGTCCCTACAATGAGCAGTTCTTC CASSYSVTGTSPYNEQFF
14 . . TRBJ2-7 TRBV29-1 TGCAGCGCCACGACATGGGGCGGCTCCTACGAGCAGTACTTC CSATTWGGSYEQYF
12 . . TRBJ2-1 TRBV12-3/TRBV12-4 TGTGCCAGCAGTCGGACTATAAATGAGCAGTTCTTC CASSRTINEQFF
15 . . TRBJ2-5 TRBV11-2 TGTGCCAGCAGCACCCTATATGGAGCCCCGGAGACCCAGTACTTC CASSTLYGAPETQYF